The sequence of this TCR beta chain was determined in a study of T cells in Graves' hyperthyroidism and ophthalmopathy. What was amplified from RNA transcripts were TCR beta CDR3 regions. TCR CDR3 underwent first-round RT-PCR with the HTBI primer set. TCRdb analysed the multiplex PCR reads with MiXCR anew, one entry per CDR3 protein. The sample shows tens of thousands of distinct CDR3 sequences, roughly 58% of them seen only once. Fresh peripheral blood, roughly 10 ml, was the source of the PBMCs. CDR3 length: 14 amino acids. Germline V lookup: CDR1 WSHSY, CDR2 SAAADI. Trimming left V 5 bases short and J 1 base short, with 11 bases between. This clonotype was observed many times.

J is TRBJ2-5 and V is TRBV10-2, with no clear D. The receptor comes from a woman aged 60-75 years with Graves' ophthalmopathy. The specimen sequenced was blood. The CDR3 nucleotides are TGCGCCAGCAGTAGCAGTAACCCCCAAGAGACCCAGTACTTC. It specifies CASSSSNPQETQYF.